These 22 T cell receptor beta chains came from one sample sequenced in a study of CD8+ T cells in alopecia areata. Following RNA extraction, reverse transcription yielded cDNA that acted as the sequencing template. Libraries were prepared by immunoSEQ multiplex PCR; TCRdb keeps only in-frame clonotypes and omits some of them. The repertoire holds approximately 91,000 clones, with 35% to 50% as singletons. The sequencing input was CD4+ T cells sorted from blood. These receptors all stem from a human donor with alopecia areata.

J is TRBJ1-3 and V is TRBV29-1, with 7 bases lining up with TRBD1. V shed 5 bases and J 3 bases; nucleotides not matched to a gene: 4. The CDR3 is made up of 13 amino acids. CDR1 and CDR2 (germline): SQVTM, ANQGSEA. This CDR3 is CSVSTGDGNTIYF. Here the CDR3 DNA reads TGCAGCGTTTCAACAGGGGATGGAAACACCATATATTTT.

This chain connects TRBV5-1 to TRBJ2-1, with TRBD1 matching over 10 bases. Trimming removed 4 bases from V and 8 bases from J; junction bases left unmatched: 6. The CDR3 has 14 residues. CDR1 is SGHRS, CDR2 YFSETQ, per germline. This CDR3 is CASSRGQGFDEQFF. The CDR3 nucleotides are TGCGCCAGCAGCAGGGGACAGGGGTTCGATGAGCAGTTCTTC.

J is TRBJ2-3 and V is TRBV5-1; 7 positions agree with TRBD1. Germline assignment: CDR1 SGHRS and CDR2 YFSETQ. With V trimmed by 0 bases and J by 3 bases, 4 bases remained unmatched. The CDR3 sequence is 15 residues long. DNA for the CDR3: TGCGCCAGCAGCTTGGTCGACAGGGTGACAGATACGCAGTATTTT. Translated: CASSLVDRVTDTQYF.

There are a few counts of this clone. The genes are TRBV5-1 and TRBJ2-5; no definite D call. The CDR3 is 12 amino acids. V was pared by 5 bases and J by 2 bases, with 7 bases between. The germline V gene encodes CDR1 SGHRS and CDR2 YFSETQ. Here the CDR3 reads CASSSSQETQYF. DNA for the CDR3: TGCGCCAGCAGTTCGTCTCAAGAGACCCAGTACTTC.

This chain connects TRBV29-1 to TRBJ2-4, with D unclear. The V end was cut by 4 bases, the J end by 0 bases, with 22 bases between. CDR1 SQVTM and CDR2 ANQGSEA come from the germline V gene. The CDR3 covers 18 residues. This CDR3 reads CSVAPAFPPQSAKNIQYF. The CDR3 nucleotides are TGCAGCGTTGCTCCCGCTTTCCCTCCACAGTCAGCCAAAAACATTCAGTACTTC.

There are a few counts of this clone. The J gene is TRBJ1-2, the V gene TRBV14; TRBD1 is a possible D gene (5 bases). Trimming left V 0 bases short and J 2 bases short, with 13 bases between. The CDR3 sequence is 16 residues long. The germline V gene encodes CDR1 SGHDN and CDR2 FVKESK. The CDR3 nucleotides read TGTGCCAGCAGCCAAGATCTGGACACAAAAAACTATGGCTACACCTTC. Protein product: CASSQDLDTKNYGYTF.

This chain links TRBV30 with TRBJ1-1; no clear D. Trimming removed 7 bases from V and 7 bases from J, with 28 bases in between. Germline V gene sequence: CDR1 GTSNPN, CDR2 SVGIG (reference sequence). The CDR3 sequence is 16 residues long. For the CDR3, the DNA is TGTGCCTCGGCGAAAGGAGAAGGTGCCCTTCGCGGTGAAGCTTTCTTT. Translation: CASAKGEGALRGEAFF.

This clone turned up a few times. V usage is TRBV29-1 and J usage is TRBJ2-1; 9 bases are shared with TRBD1. CDR3 size: 11 residues. V gave up 0 bases and J gave up 15 bases; unmatched junction bases: 3. CDR1 and CDR2 (germline): SQVTM, ANQGSEA. The CDR3 sequence: CSVEDPGQGFF. The CDR3 DNA follows: TGCAGCGTTGAAGACCCGGGACAGGGGTTCTTC.

In its sample, this clone was seen a few times. This sequence joins TRBV21-1 and TRBJ2-7. TRBV21-1 is reported as a pseudogene. This CDR3 comprises 8 residues. The CDR3 sequence is CATRFTYF. The CDR3 bases are TGTGCCACCCGTTTTACCTACTTC.

This clone was observed once. The chain has TRBV20-1 and TRBJ2-7; TRBD2 matches at 7 bases. The CDR3 extends over 11 amino acids. CDR1 and CDR2 (germline): DFQATT, SNEGSKA (reference sequence). The V gene end was trimmed by 5 bases and the J gene end by 3 bases; junction bases not matched to a gene: 1. Here the CDR3 DNA reads TGCAGTGCTGGGGAGGGCTACGAGCAGTACTTC. Translating it yields CSAGEGYEQYF.

The chain employs TRBV7-9 and TRBJ2-6, with a possible D match to TRBD2 (5 bases). The CDR3 is 14 residues long. CDR1 and CDR2 from the germline V gene are SEHNR and FQNEAQ (reference sequence). V lost 8 bases to trimming and J lost 1 base, with 9 bases between them. The CDR3 DNA is TGTGCCAGCGACGGAGGTTCTGGGGCCAACGTCCTGACTTTC. Amino acids: CASDGGSGANVLTF.

This clone was counted between two and nine times. The chain employs TRBV29-1 and TRBJ2-7, with D possibly being TRBD1 or TRBD2 (5 bases each). Trimming left V 5 bases short and J 0 bases short, with 11 bases between. CDR1 and CDR2 (germline): SQVTM, ANQGSEA. The CDR3 has 13 amino acids. The CDR3 nucleotides read TGCAGCGTTTCGGGGCGGAACTCCTACGAGCAGTACTTC. As protein: CSVSGRNSYEQYF.

V and J are TRBV5-4 and TRBJ2-1; no definite D call. V was shortened by 4 bases and J by 6 bases, with 14 bases between the two germline ends. CDR1 is SGHNT, CDR2 YYREEE, per germline (reference sequence). The CDR3 is 14 amino acids. Here the CDR3 DNA reads TGTGCCAGCAGCCCCGTAGATTTTGCCAATGAGCAGTTCTTC. As protein: CASSPVDFANEQFF.

In the case of this clone: The identical CDR3 is also encoded by other nucleotide sequences in the sample. The chain links TRBV29-1 to TRBJ1-1; 7 bases align to TRBD1. Germline CDR1 reads SQVTM; CDR2 reads ANQGSEA. The CDR3 length is 13 residues. Trimming cost V 3 bases and J 5 bases; bases outside gene matches: 6. The CDR3 coding sequence is TGCAGCGTTGAGGGTCAGGGGGGGACTGAAGCTTTCTTT. As protein: CSVEGQGGTEAFF.

The V call is TRBV5-1, the J call TRBJ2-1; 8 bases map to TRBD1. Germline V CDR1 and CDR2: SGHRS, YFSETQ. The CDR3 length is 15 residues. The junction had 6 bases not matched to a gene; V was cut back by 4 bases and J by 3 bases. The chain's CDR3 is CASSPGQVFYNEQFF. In DNA, the CDR3 is TGCGCCAGCAGCCCGGGACAGGTTTTCTACAATGAGCAGTTCTTC.

This clone was detected only a few times. V and J are TRBV2 and TRBJ1-5, with D possibly being TRBD1 (6 bases). The CDR3 extends over 17 amino acids. V was clipped by 3 bases and J by 2 bases, with 17 bases between them. Per germline, CDR1 SNHLY and CDR2 FYNNEI. In DNA, the CDR3 is TGTGCCAGCAGTGATTACCCGAGGGGGTACGGCAATCAGCCCCAGCATTTT. Translated: CASSDYPRGYGNQPQHF. Looking up the rest from reference TRBV2 and TRBJ1-5 gives the full variable domain: EPEVTQTPSHQVTQMGQEVILRCVPISNHLYFYWYRQILGQKVEFLVSFYNNEISEKSEIFDDQFSVERPDGSNFTLKIRSTKLEDSAMYFCASSDYPRGYGNQPQHFGDGTRLSIL.

The chain joins TRBV5-1 to TRBJ2-7; D gene ambiguous. The CDR3 totals 14 residues. V was shortened by 0 bases and J by 2 bases, with 9 bases between the two germline ends. CDR1 SGHRS and CDR2 YFSETQ come from the germline V gene. Here the CDR3 reads CASSLGSVAYEQYF. CDR3 nucleotide sequence: TGCGCCAGCAGCTTGGGTTCGGTCGCCTACGAGCAGTACTTC.

The chain has TRBV30 and TRBJ1-2; D not certain. Looked up from germline, CDR1 is GTSNPN and CDR2 is SVGIG (reference sequence). The CDR3 contains 13 residues. Trimming removed 1 base at V and 3 bases at J, with 9 bases between. The CDR3 here is CAWSGGAYYGYTF. CDR3 bases: TGTGCCTGGAGTGGGGGAGCTTACTATGGCTACACCTTC.

V and J are TRBV28 and TRBJ1-2; possibly TRBD1 for D (6 bases). CDR3 length: 13 residues. V was pared by 6 bases and J by 4 bases, with 12 bases between. Germline lookup yields CDR1 MDHEN and CDR2 SYDVKM. The CDR3 loop reads CASSRDRLYGYTF. The DNA for the CDR3 is TGTGCCAGCAGCCGAGACAGGCTCTATGGCTACACCTTC.

The chain joins TRBV29-1 to TRBJ2-3, with 8 bases fitting TRBD1. Per germline, CDR1 SQVTM and CDR2 ANQGSEA. CDR3 length: 15 amino acids. The V and J ends lost 0 bases and 0 bases, in that order; junction bases with no gene match: 2. CDR3 nucleotides: TGCAGCGTTGAAGAGTGGGACAGGAGCACAGATACGCAGTATTTT. Its protein is CSVEEWDRSTDTQYF.

V usage is TRBV29-1 and J usage is TRBJ2-1, with 10 bases aligning to TRBD2. The CDR3 sequence is 13 residues long. V lost 7 bases and J lost 8; bases outside the gene matches: 8. The V gene's germline CDR1 is SQVTM and CDR2 ANQGSEA. CDR3 nucleotide sequence: TGCAGCGCTGGGCCTAGCGGGAGCTATGAGCAGTTCTTC. This gives the protein CSAGPSGSYEQFF.

J is TRBJ2-2 and V is TRBV30, with 7 bases aligning to TRBD1. The trim removed 8 bases at V and 5 bases at J, leaving 5 bases unmatched. The CDR3 has 12 amino acids. Germline V gene data show CDR1 as GTSNPN and CDR2 as SVGIG (reference sequence). CDR3 in DNA: TGTGCCGGGCAGGGGGAGACCGGGGAGCTGTTTTTT. It yields the protein CAGQGETGELFF.